The 7 T cell receptor beta chains in this list originate from one sample, sequenced in a study of blood T cell repertoires in COVID-19. The repertoire was sequenced with immunoSEQ multiplex PCR; TCRdb's copy has only in-frame clones and lacks some. Counted here are 180,000 or so clones, about nine tenths occurring once; the ten biggest clones make up around 1.5%. Sequenced: peripheral blood. These receptor sequences come from a man between 18 and 35 years old with active or convalescent COVID-19.

The gene calls are TRBV6-5 and TRBJ1-1, with D hard to call. Germline V gives CDR1 MNHEY, CDR2 SVGAGI. This CDR3 contains 13 residues. V was shortened by 7 bases and J by 6 bases, with 15 bases between the two germline ends. The CDR3 DNA sequence: TGTGCCAGCAACCTACTCGGGAGGTCTGAAGCTTTCTTT. Translation: CASNLLGRSEAFF.

This chain uses TRBV3-1 (or the pseudogene TRBV3-2) with TRBJ2-5; D call uncertain. This CDR3 comprises 13 residues. Per the germline V gene, CDR1 is LGHDT and CDR2 is YNNKEL (reference sequence). Trimming pared 4 bases from V and 2 bases from J, leaving 8 bases between. The CDR3 bases are TGTGCCAGCAGCCTAAACAGACAAGAGACCCAGTACTTC. Translation gives CASSLNRQETQYF.

This chain links TRBV2 with TRBJ2-1, with 14 bases lining up with TRBD2. Unmatched junction bases numbered 6, after V lost 4 bases and J lost 10 bases. The CDR3 is 15 residues long. In germline, CDR1 is SNHLY, CDR2 FYNNEI. CDR3 loop: CASSGTSGRLMEQFF. Written as DNA, the CDR3 is TGTGCCAGCAGTGGGACTAGCGGGAGGTTGATGGAGCAGTTCTTC.

The rearrangement joins TRBV2 to TRBJ2-2; no definite D call. CDR3 length equals 17 residues. Germline CDR1 reads SNHLY; CDR2 reads FYNNEI. The ends were cut back, 0 bases at V and 0 bases at J, with 11 bases in the middle. The CDR3 loop reads CASSEAIRTTNTGELFF. The CDR3 DNA reads as TGTGCCAGCAGTGAAGCGATTCGCACAACGAACACCGGGGAGCTGTTTTTT.

This chain links TRBV30 with TRBJ2-1, with 7 bases identical to TRBD2. The CDR3 runs 15 residues. CDR1 is GTSNPN, CDR2 SVGIG, per germline (reference sequence). The trim removed 2 bases at V and 0 bases at J, leaving 4 bases unmatched. The CDR3 sequence is CAWSTTSASYNEQFF. The CDR3 nucleotides read TGTGCCTGGAGTACAACTAGCGCCTCCTACAATGAGCAGTTCTTC.

The CDR3 is CATRPPLANYGYTF. The CDR3 nucleotides are TGTGCCACCAGACCCCCCTTAGCTAACTATGGCTACACCTTC. The chain uses TRBV15 and TRBJ1-2; no reliable D call. The germline V gene has CDR1 LNHNV and CDR2 YYDKDF (reference sequence). Trimming stripped 6 bases from V and 0 bases from J, with 11 bases between. The CDR3 consists of 14 residues.

The CDR3 region has the DNA TGCGCCAGCAGCGACGGGACTCAAAGGTGGGCAGATACGCAGTATTTT. This sequence encodes CASSDGTQRWADTQYF. V and J are TRBV5-1 and TRBJ2-3, with a possible D match to TRBD2 (6 bases). The length of the CDR3 is 16 residues. The ends were cut back, 4 bases at V and 4 bases at J, with 19 bases in the middle. Germline V gene lookup returns CDR1 SGHRS and CDR2 YFSETQ. The variable domain in full, with the rest retrieved from reference TRBV5-1 and TRBJ2-3, is KAGVTQTPRYLIKTRGQQVTLSCSPISGHRSVSWYQQTPGQGLQFLFEYFSETQRNKGNFPGRFSGRQFSNSRSEMNVSTLELGDSALYLCASSDGTQRWADTQYFGPGTRLTVL.